A single sample gave rise to the 21 T cell receptor beta chains below, sequenced in a study of CD8 T cells in Susac syndrome. Random hexamers were used to reverse transcribe about 0.45 to 1 ug of RNA. TCRdb passed the immunoSEQ multiplex PCR reads through MiXCR, listing each CDR3 protein once. Among tens of thousands of distinct CDR3 sequences listed, about 91% were seen once. The sequenced material came from CD8+ T cells from PBMCs. These receptors were obtained from a human donor with multiple sclerosis.

The chain is built from TRBV15 and TRBJ2-5; 12 nucleotides line up with TRBD2. The germline V gene encodes CDR1 LNHNV and CDR2 YYDKDF (reference sequence). V shed 0 bases and J 4 bases; nucleotides not matched to a gene: 3. The CDR3 covers 16 residues. CDR3 sequence: CATSRDLAGGRETQYF. The CDR3 DNA sequence: TGTGCCACCAGCAGAGATCTAGCGGGGGGGCGAGAGACCCAGTACTTC. Looking up the rest from reference TRBV15 and TRBJ2-5 gives the full variable domain: DAMVIQNPRYQVTQFGKPVTLSCSQTLNHNVMYWYQQKSSQAPKLLFHYYDKDFNNEADTPDNFQSRRPNTSFCFLDIRSPGLGDTAMYLCATSRDLAGGRETQYFGPGTRLLVL.

The CDR3 loop reads CASSILDGGNTEAFF. The CDR3 DNA follows: TGTGCCAGTAGTATCCTCGATGGGGGGAACACTGAAGCTTTCTTT. V is TRBV19 and J is TRBJ1-1, with D perhaps matching TRBD1 (5 bases). The germline V gene has CDR1 LNHDA and CDR2 SQIVND (reference sequence). The CDR3 length is 15 residues. V was clipped by 3 bases and J by 1 base, with 12 bases between them. The variable domain in full, completed from reference TRBV19 and TRBJ1-1, reads DGGITQSPKYLFRKEGQNVTLSCEQNLNHDAMYWYRQDPGQGLRLIYYSQIVNDFQKGDIAEGYSVSREKKESFPLTVTSAQKNPTAFYLCASSILDGGNTEAFFGQGTRLTVV.

The chain recombines TRBV13 with TRBJ2-7, with TRBD1 identical over 9 bases. The CDR3 runs 15 residues. CDR1 and CDR2 (germline): PRHDT, FYEKMQ (reference sequence). The V segment lost 0 bases and the J segment 4 bases; nucleotides outside the gene matches: 4. CDR3 sequence (DNA): TGTGCCAGCAGCTTAGGAGGACAGGGGACGTACGAGCAGTACTTC. It yields the protein CASSLGGQGTYEQYF.

The V and J genes are TRBV27 and TRBJ2-1; TRBD2 matches at 8 bases. The germline V gene has CDR1 MNHEY and CDR2 SMNVEV (reference sequence). Unmatched junction bases numbered 3, after V lost 2 bases and J lost 0 bases. CDR3 length equals 16 residues. CDR3 DNA sequence: TGTGCCAGCAGTTTAAGCGGGACTAGCTCCTACAATGAGCAGTTCTTC. Translation: CASSLSGTSSYNEQFF.

The gene calls are TRBV9 and TRBJ1-5; D is ambiguous. The CDR3 covers 15 residues. Per the germline V gene, CDR1 is SGDLS and CDR2 is YYNGEE. Trimming left V 0 bases short and J 6 bases short, with 13 bases between. The chain's CDR3 is CASSVDGWGGQPQHF. Here the CDR3 DNA reads TGTGCCAGCAGCGTAGATGGCTGGGGAGGTCAGCCCCAGCATTTT.

As DNA, the CDR3 is TGCGCCAGCACAGGGGACTCCGACTACGAGCAGTACTTC. Encoded protein: CASTGDSDYEQYF. This sequence joins TRBV10-2 and TRBJ2-7; D tentatively fits TRBD1 or TRBD2 (6 bases each). With 7 bases removed from V and 3 bases from J, the gap between germline ends came to 13 bases. Germline assignment: CDR1 WSHSY and CDR2 SAAADI. The CDR3 covers 13 residues.

V is TRBV30 and J is TRBJ1-1; D is undetermined. Germline CDR1 is GTSNPN and CDR2 is SVGIG (reference sequence). The CDR3 consists of 12 residues. Trimming took 3 bases from V and 3 from J, leaving 8 bases between them. The CDR3 is CAWSWRDTEAFF. CDR3 DNA: TGTGCCTGGAGCTGGCGGGACACTGAAGCTTTCTTT.

This sequence joins TRBV11-2 and TRBJ1-1, with 8 bases fitting TRBD1. The CDR3 has 15 residues. Germline V gives CDR1 SGHAT, CDR2 FQNNGV. After removal of 3 bases from V and 7 bases from J, the junction contained 10 bases not matched to a gene. In DNA, the CDR3 is TGTGCCAGCAGCTTCGCTCCCGACAGGGGTAATGAAGCTTTCTTT. It encodes CASSFAPDRGNEAFF.

The chain has TRBV4-2 and TRBJ2-5, with 9 bases fitting TRBD2. Trimming cost V 4 bases and J 5 bases; bases outside gene matches: 14. The CDR3 runs to 17 residues. Germline V gives CDR1 LGHNA, CDR2 YNFKEQ. The CDR3 here is CASSPETGGGEWETQYF. The CDR3 nucleotides read TGTGCCAGCAGCCCAGAGACAGGCGGGGGGGAGTGGGAGACCCAGTACTTC.

V and J are TRBV20-1 and TRBJ2-7, with D possibly being TRBD2 (5 bases). The CDR3 is 12 residues long. V lost 6 bases and J lost 0, with 9 bases in between. The V gene's germline CDR1 is DFQATT and CDR2 SNEGSKA (reference sequence). The CDR3, as DNA: TGCAGTGCCGCTCGGGGCTCCTACGAGCAGTACTTC. Amino acid sequence: CSAARGSYEQYF.

The CDR3 loop is CASSEITGNYEQYF. The CDR3 nucleotides read TGTGCCAGCAGTGAAATTACCGGGAACTACGAGCAGTACTTC. The rearrangement links TRBV2 to TRBJ2-7; D is perhaps TRBD2 (5 bases). The CDR3 contains 14 residues. CDR1 SNHLY and CDR2 FYNNEI come from the germline V gene. V gave up 2 bases and J gave up 3 bases, with 11 bases separating them.

The J gene is TRBJ1-5, the V gene TRBV5-6; no clear D. Trimming stripped 0 bases from V and 6 bases from J, with 19 bases between. Germline loops: CDR1 SGHDT, CDR2 YYEEEE. The CDR3 is 17 amino acids. For the CDR3, the DNA is TGTGCCAGCAGCTTGGGGGTGGGGTCGCCCAGTGGTCAGCCCCAGCATTTT. Protein: CASSLGVGSPSGQPQHF.

The V gene is TRBV28, the J gene TRBJ1-5; maybe TRBD1 (5 bases). The CDR3 has 15 amino acids. Trimming removed 6 bases from V and 0 bases from J, with 12 bases in between. Germline loops: CDR1 MDHEN, CDR2 SYDVKM. The CDR3 loop is CASSPDSYSNQPQHF. The CDR3 DNA sequence: TGTGCCAGCAGCCCAGACAGTTATAGCAATCAGCCCCAGCATTTT.

The chain carries TRBV6-5 and TRBJ1-4; D is ambiguous. CDR3 length equals 13 residues. Per the germline V gene, CDR1 is MNHEY and CDR2 is SVGAGI. Trimming took off 7 bases at V and 8 bases at J, with 14 bases between the two ends. The CDR3 bases are TGTGCCAGCACCTTACATCCTAGGGAAAAACTGTTTTTT. It specifies CASTLHPREKLFF.

This sequence joins TRBV7-7 and TRBJ1-1, with TRBD1 matching over 7 bases. V gave up 7 bases and J gave up 4 bases; unmatched junction bases: 15. The CDR3 runs to 16 residues. Germline V gives CDR1 SSHAT, CDR2 FNYEAQ (reference sequence). The CDR3 DNA is TGTGCCAGCATCGAACGGGGGGCAGGGGGAGGCACTGAAGCTTTCTTT. Protein sequence: CASIERGAGGGTEAFF.

The chain carries TRBV5-4 and TRBJ1-1; D not resolved. Trimming pared 4 bases from V and 1 base from J, leaving 11 bases between. The germline CDR1 and CDR2 sequences are SGHNT and YYREEE (reference sequence). The CDR3 consists of 14 residues. The CDR3 DNA sequence: TGTGCCAGCAGCACTGGACCCGGGAACACTGAAGCTTTCTTT. Residues: CASSTGPGNTEAFF.

The V gene is TRBV9, the J gene TRBJ2-1; TRBD2 matches at 9 bases. Looked up from germline, CDR1 is SGDLS and CDR2 is YYNGEE. The CDR3 contains 12 residues. V was pared by 4 bases and J by 7 bases, with 0 bases of the junction left unmatched. The CDR3 sequence: CASSTSGNEQFF. The CDR3 nucleotides read TGTGCCAGCAGCACTAGCGGGAATGAGCAGTTCTTC.

The rearrangement links TRBV5-1 to TRBJ1-4; TRBD1 matches 9 bases. CDR3 length: 15 amino acids. Germline V gene data show CDR1 as SGHRS and CDR2 as YFSETQ. With 4 bases clipped from V and 5 bases from J, the junction kept 6 bases outside the gene matches. CDR3 sequence: CASSPGQGPNEKLFF. For the CDR3, the DNA is TGCGCCAGCAGCCCGGGACAGGGTCCGAATGAAAAACTGTTTTTT.

This chain uses TRBV5-5 with TRBJ2-2, with D unclear. The CDR3 contains 14 residues. CDR1 is SGHKS, CDR2 YYEKEE, per germline (reference sequence). V was pared by 0 bases and J by 6 bases, with 9 bases between. The CDR3 DNA is TGTGCCAGCAGCTTGGCGTCTGGGGCCGGGGAGCTGTTTTTT. As protein: CASSLASGAGELFF.

This chain uses TRBV19 with TRBJ1-1, with D perhaps matching TRBD1 (5 bases). The CDR3 consists of 14 residues. Germline CDR1 reads LNHDA; CDR2 reads SQIVND (reference sequence). Trimming shortened V by 4 bases and J by 1 base, and 10 bases separated the two germline ends. CDR3 DNA sequence: TGTGCCAGTAGTACCGGACACCCGAACACTGAAGCTTTCTTT. Translating gives CASSTGHPNTEAFF.

V gene TRBV7-2 combines with J gene TRBJ2-1; 11 bases line up with TRBD2. The V and J ends lost 2 bases and 4 bases, in that order; junction bases with no gene match: 4. The germline V gene encodes CDR1 SGHTA and CDR2 FQGNSA. This CDR3 spans 16 amino acids. The CDR3 protein is CASSLILAGGYNEQFF. The CDR3, as DNA: TGTGCCAGCAGCTTAATTCTAGCGGGAGGATACAATGAGCAGTTCTTC.